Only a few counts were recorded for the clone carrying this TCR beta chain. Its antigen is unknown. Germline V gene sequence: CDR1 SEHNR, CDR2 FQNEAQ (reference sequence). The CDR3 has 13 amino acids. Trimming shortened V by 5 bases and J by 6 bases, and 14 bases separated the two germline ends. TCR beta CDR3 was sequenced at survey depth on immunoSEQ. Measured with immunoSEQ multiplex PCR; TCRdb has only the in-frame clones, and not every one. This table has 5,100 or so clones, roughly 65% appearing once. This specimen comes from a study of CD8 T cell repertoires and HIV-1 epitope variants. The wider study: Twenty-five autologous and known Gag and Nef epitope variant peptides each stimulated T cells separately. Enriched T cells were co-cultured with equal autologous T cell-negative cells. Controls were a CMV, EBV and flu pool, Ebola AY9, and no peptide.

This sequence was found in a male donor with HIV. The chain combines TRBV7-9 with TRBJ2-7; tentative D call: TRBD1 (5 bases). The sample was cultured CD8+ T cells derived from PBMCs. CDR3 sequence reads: CASSPRASPEQYF. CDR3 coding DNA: TGTGCCAGCAGCCCCAGGGCGTCCCCCGAGCAGTACTTC. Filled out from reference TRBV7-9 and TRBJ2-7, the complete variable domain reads DTGVSQNPRHKITKRGQNVTFRCDPISEHNRLYWYRQTLGQGPEFLTYFQNEAQLEKSRLLSDRFSAERPKGSFSTLEIQRTEQGDSAMYLCASSPRASPEQYFGPGTRLTVT.